Given below is one TCR beta chain in context. Its antigen is currently unknown. The data were obtained in a study of long-term antiretroviral therapy in people with HIV. Findings and limits, study-wide: Repertoires from HIV showed CDR3 length ranges narrower than those of controls.

Germline V gene data show CDR1 as LNHDA and CDR2 as SQIVND (reference sequence). The CDR3 consists of 14 residues. Trimming at V came to 3 bases and at J to 5 bases, leaving 5 bases not matched to a gene. Survey-level immunoSEQ v3.0 assays were run. Sequencing used immunoSEQ multiplex PCR; TCRdb keeps in-frame clones, though not all of them. This sample has 20,000 or so clones, with around three quarters found just once. The receptor comes from a woman in her thirties with HIV. The sample consisted of unsorted PBMCs, taken 2.9 years after starting antiretroviral therapy. The chain uses TRBV19 and TRBJ1-2, with TRBD1 identical over 8 bases. The CDR3 DNA reads as TGTGCCAGTAGTATCTCCCGACAGGGGTATGGCTACACCTTC. It yields the protein CASSISRQGYGYTF.